This TCR beta chain was recovered during a study of blood T cell repertoires in COVID-19. Study-wide context: The cDNA or gDNA used as material had been derived from T cells, B-cell-depleted T cells, or PBMCs.

Original analysis: Reference gene primer amplification in the assay estimated nucleated cell counts. Some clones are missing from TCRdb's copy, which holds only in-frame ones; the method was immunoSEQ multiplex PCR. V and J calls and clone size are as listed in that table; D and trimming were resolved from the DNA. This table has roughly 250,000 clones, approximately 91% appearing once. The CDR3 runs 17 residues. With V trimmed by 4 bases and J by 3 bases, 10 bases remained unmatched. Germline CDR1 and CDR2: SGHRS and YFSETQ. The study drew participants aged about 18 to 89 years from fewer than 30 US areas. Each participant's cohort was designated according to participant-reported clinical history.

This chain links TRBV5-1 with TRBJ2-7; 13 positions agree with TRBD2. Material for sequencing was PBMCs or T cells enriched from blood (not recorded which). The sequence derives from a woman aged 40 to 49 with acute COVID-19. DNA for the CDR3: TGCGCCAGCAGCATGACGGGACTAGCGGGGACCAACTACGAGCAGTACTTC. Its protein product is CASSMTGLAGTNYEQYF.